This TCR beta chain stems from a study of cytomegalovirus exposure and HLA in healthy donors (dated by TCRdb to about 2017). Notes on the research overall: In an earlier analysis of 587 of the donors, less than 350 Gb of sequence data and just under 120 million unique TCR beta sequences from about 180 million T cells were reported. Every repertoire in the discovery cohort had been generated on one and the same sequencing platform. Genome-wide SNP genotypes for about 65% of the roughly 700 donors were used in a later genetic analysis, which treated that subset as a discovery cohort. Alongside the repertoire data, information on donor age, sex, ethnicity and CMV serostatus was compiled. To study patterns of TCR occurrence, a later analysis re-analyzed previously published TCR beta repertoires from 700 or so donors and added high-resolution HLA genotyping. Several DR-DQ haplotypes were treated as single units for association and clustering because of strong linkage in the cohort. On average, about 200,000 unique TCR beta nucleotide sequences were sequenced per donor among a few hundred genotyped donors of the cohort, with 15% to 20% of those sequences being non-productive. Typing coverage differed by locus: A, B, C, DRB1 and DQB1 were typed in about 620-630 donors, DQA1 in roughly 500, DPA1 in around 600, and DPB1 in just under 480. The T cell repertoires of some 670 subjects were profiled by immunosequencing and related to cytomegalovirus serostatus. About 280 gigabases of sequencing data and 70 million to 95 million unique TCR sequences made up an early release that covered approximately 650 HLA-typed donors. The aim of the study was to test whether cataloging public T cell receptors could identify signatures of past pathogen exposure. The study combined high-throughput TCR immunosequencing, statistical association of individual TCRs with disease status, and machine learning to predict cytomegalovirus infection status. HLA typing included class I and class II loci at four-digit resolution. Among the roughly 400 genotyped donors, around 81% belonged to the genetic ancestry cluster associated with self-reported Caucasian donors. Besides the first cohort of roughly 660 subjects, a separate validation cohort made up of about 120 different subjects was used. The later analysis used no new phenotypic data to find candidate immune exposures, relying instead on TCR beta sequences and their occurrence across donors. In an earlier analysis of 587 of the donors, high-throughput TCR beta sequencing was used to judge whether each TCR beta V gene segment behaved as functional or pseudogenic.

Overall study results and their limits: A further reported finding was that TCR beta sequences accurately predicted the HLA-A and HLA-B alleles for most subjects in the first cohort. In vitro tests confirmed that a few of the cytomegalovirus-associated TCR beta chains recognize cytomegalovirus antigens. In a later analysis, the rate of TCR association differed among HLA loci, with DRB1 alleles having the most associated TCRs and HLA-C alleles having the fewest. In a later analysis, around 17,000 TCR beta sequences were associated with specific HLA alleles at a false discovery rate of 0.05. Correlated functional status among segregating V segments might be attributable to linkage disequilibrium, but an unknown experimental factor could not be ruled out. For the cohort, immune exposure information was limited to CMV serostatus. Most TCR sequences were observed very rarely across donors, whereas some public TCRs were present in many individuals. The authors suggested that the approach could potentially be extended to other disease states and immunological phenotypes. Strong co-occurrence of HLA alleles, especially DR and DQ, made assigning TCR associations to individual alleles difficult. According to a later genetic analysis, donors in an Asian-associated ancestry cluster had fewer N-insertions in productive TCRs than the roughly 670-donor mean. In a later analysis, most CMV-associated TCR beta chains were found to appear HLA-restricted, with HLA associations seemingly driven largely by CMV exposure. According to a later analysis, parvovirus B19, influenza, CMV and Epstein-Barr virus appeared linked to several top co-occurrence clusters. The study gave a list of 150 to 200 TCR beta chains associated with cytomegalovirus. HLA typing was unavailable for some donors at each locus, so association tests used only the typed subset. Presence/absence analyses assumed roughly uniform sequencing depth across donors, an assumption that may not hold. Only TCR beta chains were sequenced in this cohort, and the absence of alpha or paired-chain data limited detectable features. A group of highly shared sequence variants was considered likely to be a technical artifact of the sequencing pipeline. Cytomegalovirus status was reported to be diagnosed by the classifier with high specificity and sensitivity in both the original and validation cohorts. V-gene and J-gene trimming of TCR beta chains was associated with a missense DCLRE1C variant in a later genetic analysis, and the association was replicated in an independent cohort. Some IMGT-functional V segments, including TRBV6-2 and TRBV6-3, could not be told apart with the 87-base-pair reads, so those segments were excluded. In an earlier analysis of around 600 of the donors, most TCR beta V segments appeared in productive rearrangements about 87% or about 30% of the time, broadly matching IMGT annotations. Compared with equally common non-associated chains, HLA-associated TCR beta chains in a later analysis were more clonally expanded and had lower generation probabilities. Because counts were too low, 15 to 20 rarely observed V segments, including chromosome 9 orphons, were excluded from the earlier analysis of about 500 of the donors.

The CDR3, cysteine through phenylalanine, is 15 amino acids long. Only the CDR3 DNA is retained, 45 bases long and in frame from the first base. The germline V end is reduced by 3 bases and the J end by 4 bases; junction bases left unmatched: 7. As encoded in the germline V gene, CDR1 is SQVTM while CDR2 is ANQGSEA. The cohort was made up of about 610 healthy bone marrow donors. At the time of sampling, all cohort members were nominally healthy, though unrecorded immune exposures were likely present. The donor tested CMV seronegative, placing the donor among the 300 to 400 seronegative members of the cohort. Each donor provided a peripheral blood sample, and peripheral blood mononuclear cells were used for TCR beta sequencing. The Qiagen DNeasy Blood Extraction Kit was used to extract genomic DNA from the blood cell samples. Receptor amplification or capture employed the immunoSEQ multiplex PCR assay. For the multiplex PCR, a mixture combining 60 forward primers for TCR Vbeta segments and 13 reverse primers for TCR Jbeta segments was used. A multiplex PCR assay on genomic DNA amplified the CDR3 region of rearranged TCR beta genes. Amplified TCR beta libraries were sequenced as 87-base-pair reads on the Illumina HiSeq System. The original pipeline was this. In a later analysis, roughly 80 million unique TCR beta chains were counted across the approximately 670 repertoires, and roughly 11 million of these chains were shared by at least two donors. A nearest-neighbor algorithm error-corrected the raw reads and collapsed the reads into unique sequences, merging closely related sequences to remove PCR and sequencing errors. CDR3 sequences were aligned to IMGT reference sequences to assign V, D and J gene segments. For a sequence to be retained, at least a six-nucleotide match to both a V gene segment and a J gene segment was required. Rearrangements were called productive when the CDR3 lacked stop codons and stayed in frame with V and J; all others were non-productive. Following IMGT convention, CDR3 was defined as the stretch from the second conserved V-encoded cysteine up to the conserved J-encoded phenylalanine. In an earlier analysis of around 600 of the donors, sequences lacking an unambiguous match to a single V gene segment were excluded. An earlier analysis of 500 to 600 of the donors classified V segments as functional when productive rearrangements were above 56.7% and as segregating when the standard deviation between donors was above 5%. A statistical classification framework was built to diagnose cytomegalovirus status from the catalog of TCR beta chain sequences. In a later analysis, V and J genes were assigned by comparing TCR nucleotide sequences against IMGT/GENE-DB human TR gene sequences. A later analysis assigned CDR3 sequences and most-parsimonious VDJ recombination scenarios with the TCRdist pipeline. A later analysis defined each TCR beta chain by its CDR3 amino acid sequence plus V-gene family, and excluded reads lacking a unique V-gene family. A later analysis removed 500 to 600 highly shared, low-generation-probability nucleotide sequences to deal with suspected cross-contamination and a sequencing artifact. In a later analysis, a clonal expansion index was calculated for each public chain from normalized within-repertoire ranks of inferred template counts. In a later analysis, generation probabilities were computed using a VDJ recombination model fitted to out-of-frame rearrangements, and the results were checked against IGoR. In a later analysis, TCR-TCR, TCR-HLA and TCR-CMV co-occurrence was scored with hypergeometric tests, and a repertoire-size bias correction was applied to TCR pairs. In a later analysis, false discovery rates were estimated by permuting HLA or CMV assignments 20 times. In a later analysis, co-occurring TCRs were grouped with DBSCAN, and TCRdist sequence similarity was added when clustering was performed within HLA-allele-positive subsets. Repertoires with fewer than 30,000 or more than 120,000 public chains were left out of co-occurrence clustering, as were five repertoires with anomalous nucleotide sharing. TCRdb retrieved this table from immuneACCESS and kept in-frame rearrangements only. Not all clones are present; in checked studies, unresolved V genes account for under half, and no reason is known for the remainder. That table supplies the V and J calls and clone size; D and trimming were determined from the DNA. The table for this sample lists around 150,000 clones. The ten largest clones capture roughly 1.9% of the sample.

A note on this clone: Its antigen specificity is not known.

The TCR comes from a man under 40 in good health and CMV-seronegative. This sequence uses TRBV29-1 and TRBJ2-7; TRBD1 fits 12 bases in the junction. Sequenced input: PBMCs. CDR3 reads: CSVEVRDRGPYEQYF. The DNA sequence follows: TGCAGCGTTGAGGTTCGGGACAGGGGGCCGTACGAGCAGTACTTC.